This T cell receptor beta chain was identified in a study of Ad26.COV2.S vaccination and SARS-CoV-2 variants. The study, taken as a whole, reports: Quantification of TCR breadth and depth may have yielded underestimates of total T cell responses. Recipients of vaccine and of placebo showed similar breadth of their non-spike TCR repertoires. Substantial breadth was reported for post-vaccination spike-specific CD8+ and CD4+ T cells.

Described treatment: 15 to 20 received Ad26.COV2.S at low or high dose, single or two shots; about 5 received placebo; per-sample allocation not given. Collection of samples fell on day 63 after the first vaccine or placebo injection. An adult of 18-55 years in Boston served as donor. Sequenced by immunoSEQ multiplex PCR; TCRdb stores in-frame clones only, minus some. Of about 480,000 clones listed, 70% to 90% are singletons. Concerning this clone itself: The target antigen is unknown.

This clonotype was sampled from a person aged 18-60 years who received the Ad26.COV2.S COVID-19 vaccine or a placebo. The starting material was peripheral blood, obtained in a trial of Ad26.COV2.S vaccine versus placebo.

In DNA, the CDR3 is TGTGCCAGCAGCCTTAGAGCCCGAAATTCACCCCTCCACTTT. It specifies CASSLRARNSPLHF. The chain joins TRBV7-2 to TRBJ1-6; D not certain. The ends were cut back, 5 bases at V and 7 bases at J, with 12 bases in the middle. Germline CDR1 SGHTA, CDR2 FQGNSA. This CDR3 has 14 residues.